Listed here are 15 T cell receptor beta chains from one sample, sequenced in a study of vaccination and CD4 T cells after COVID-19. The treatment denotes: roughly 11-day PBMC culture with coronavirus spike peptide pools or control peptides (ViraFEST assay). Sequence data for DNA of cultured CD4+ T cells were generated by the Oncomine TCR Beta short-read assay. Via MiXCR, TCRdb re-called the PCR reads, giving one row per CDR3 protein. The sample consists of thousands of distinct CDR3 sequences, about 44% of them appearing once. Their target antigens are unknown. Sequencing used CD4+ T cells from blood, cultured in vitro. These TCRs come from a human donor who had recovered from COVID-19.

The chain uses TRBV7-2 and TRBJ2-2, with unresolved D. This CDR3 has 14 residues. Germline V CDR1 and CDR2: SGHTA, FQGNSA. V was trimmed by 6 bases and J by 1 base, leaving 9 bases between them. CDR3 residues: CASRDRKNTGELFF. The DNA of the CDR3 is TGTGCCAGCAGAGACCGGAAGAACACCGGGGAGCTGTTTTTT.

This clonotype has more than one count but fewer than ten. In nucleotides, the CDR3 is TGCAGTGCTAGAGCCCCGTTGTCGCCTAACGAGCAGTTCTTC. Translated: CSARAPLSPNEQFF. The chain has TRBV20-1 and TRBJ2-1; D is unresolved. CDR1 and CDR2 (germline): DFQATT, SNEGSKA (reference sequence). The CDR3 consists of 14 residues. With 1 base removed from V and 10 bases from J, the gap between germline ends came to 17 bases.

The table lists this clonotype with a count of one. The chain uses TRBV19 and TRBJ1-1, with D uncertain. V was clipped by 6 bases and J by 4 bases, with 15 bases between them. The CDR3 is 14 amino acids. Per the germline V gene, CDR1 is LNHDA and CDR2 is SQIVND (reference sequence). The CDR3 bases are TGTGCCAGTAGAGCCCTGACGGTTCCCACTGAAGCTTTCTTT. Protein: CASRALTVPTEAFF.

DNA of the CDR3: TGTGCCAGCAGTTTTGGGGGTGCAGCTTTCTTT. Protein product: CASSFGGAAFF. V is TRBV12-3 or TRBV12-4 and J is TRBJ1-1; D is possibly TRBD1 (5 bases). Trimming took off 3 bases at V and 10 bases at J, with 9 bases between the two ends. This CDR3 spans 11 amino acids.

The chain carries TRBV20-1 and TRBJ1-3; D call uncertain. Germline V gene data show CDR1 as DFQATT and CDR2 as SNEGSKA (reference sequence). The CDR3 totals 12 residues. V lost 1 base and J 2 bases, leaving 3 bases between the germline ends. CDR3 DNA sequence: TGCAGTGCTAGAGCACCTGGAAACACCATATATTTT. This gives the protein CSARAPGNTIYF.

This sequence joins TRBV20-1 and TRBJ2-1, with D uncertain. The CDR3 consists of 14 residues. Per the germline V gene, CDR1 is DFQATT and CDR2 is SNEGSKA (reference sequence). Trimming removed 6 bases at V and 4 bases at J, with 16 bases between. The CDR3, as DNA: TGCAGTGCCGCCCTTTTTCAGTCATACAATGAGCAGTTCTTC. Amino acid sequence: CSAALFQSYNEQFF.

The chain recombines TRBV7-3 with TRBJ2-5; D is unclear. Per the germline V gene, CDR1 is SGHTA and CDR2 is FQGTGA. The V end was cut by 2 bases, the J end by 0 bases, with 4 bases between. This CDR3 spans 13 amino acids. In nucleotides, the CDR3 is TGTGCCAGCAGCTTAGCAAACCAAGAGACCCAGTACTTC. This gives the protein CASSLANQETQYF.

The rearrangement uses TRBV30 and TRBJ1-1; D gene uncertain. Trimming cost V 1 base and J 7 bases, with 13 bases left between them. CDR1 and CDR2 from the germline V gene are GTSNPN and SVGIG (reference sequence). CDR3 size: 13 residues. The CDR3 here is CAWSEGLEGEAFF. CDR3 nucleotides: TGTGCCTGGAGTGAGGGCCTCGAGGGTGAAGCTTTCTTT.

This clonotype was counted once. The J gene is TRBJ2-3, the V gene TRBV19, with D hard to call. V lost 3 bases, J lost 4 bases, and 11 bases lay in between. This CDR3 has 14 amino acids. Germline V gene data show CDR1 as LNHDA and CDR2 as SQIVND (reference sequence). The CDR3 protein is CASSISFSSDTQYF. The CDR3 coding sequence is TGTGCCAGTAGTATCTCGTTTTCCTCAGATACGCAGTATTTT.

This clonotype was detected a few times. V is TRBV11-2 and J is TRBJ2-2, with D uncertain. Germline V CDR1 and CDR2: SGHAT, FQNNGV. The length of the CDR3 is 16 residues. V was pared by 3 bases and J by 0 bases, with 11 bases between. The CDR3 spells CASSFWTVSNTGELFF. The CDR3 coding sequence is TGTGCCAGCAGCTTTTGGACGGTTTCGAACACCGGGGAGCTGTTTTTT.

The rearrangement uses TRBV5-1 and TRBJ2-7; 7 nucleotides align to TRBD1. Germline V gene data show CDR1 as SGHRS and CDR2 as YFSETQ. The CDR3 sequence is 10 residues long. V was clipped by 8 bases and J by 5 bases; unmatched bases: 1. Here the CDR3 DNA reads TGCGCCAGGACAGGGCACGAGCAGTACTTC. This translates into CARTGHEQYF.

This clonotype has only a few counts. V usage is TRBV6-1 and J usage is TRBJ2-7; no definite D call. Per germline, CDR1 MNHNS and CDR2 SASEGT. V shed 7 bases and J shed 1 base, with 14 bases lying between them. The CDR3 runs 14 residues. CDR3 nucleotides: TGTGCCAGCACATCGATGACCGGTTCCTACGAGCAGTACTTC. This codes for CASTSMTGSYEQYF.

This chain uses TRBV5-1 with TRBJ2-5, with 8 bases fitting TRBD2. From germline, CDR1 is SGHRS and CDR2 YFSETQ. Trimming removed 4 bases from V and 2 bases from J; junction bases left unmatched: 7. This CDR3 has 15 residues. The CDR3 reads CASSPGLVTQETQYF. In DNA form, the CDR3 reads TGCGCCAGCAGCCCGGGACTAGTAACTCAAGAGACCCAGTACTTC.

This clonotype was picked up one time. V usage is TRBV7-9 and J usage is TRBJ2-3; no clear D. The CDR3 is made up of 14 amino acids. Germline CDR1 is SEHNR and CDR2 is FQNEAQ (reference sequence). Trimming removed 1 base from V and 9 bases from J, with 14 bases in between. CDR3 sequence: CASSLDVFPGTQYF. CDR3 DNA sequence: TGTGCCAGCAGCTTAGATGTTTTTCCAGGCACGCAGTATTTT.

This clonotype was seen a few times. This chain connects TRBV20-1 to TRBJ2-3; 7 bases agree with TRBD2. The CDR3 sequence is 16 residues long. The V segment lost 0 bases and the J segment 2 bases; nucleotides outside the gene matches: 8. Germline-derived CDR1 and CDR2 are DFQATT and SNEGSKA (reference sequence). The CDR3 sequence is CSARDSAGAATDTQYF. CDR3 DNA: TGCAGTGCTAGAGATTCCGCGGGAGCTGCCACAGATACGCAGTATTTT.